These 20 T cell receptor beta chains share one sample of origin, sequenced in a study of spatial heterogeneity in lung cancer. TCRdb re-analysed the 5' RACE reads in MiXCR, keeping a single row per CDR3 protein. The repertoire has about 46,000 distinct CDR3 sequences, over 9.5% of them found once; the top ten carry 32%. The time point: blood at routine non-recurrence follow-up after resection. The specimen comprised PBMCs, sampled at follow-up. All receptors derive from a male donor with early-stage non-small cell lung cancer.

This clonotype was picked up a small number of times. The chain has TRBV19 and TRBJ2-7, with 9 positions matching TRBD1. The CDR3 loop spans 14 amino acids. V shed 3 bases, J shed 5 bases, and the junction held 5 bases outside the gene matches. Per the germline V gene, CDR1 is LNHDA and CDR2 is SQIVND (reference sequence). The CDR3 nucleotides are TGTGCCAGTAGTATCCACCGGGACAGGGACGAGCAGTACTTC. Amino acids: CASSIHRDRDEQYF.

In its sample, this clonotype was seen a few times. The chain couples TRBV12-3 or TRBV12-4 to TRBJ2-7, with a weak D call TRBD1 (6 bases). V was pared by 3 bases and J by 6 bases, with 12 bases between. This CDR3 is built from 13 residues. CDR3 sequence: CASSFLTGSEQYF. The CDR3 bases are TGTGCCAGCAGTTTCCTAACAGGGAGCGAGCAGTACTTC.

At least ten counts were recorded for this clonotype. V usage is TRBV7-6 and J usage is TRBJ2-7; TRBD1 agrees at 9 bases. CDR1 is SGHVS and CDR2 is FNYEAQ in the germline V gene. The ends lost 5 bases at V and 6 bases at J; junction bases unmatched: 2. This CDR3 spans 12 amino acids. The CDR3 is CASSGTGPEQYF. The CDR3 DNA reads TGTGCCAGCAGCGGGACAGGGCCCGAGCAGTACTTC.

CDR3: CASSPSGTSDEKLFF. Written as DNA, the CDR3 is TGTGCCAGCAGTCCCTCCGGGACATCGGATGAAAAACTGTTTTTT. The gene calls are TRBV5-4 and TRBJ1-4; a weak D match, TRBD1 (6 bases). The CDR3 contains 15 residues. Trimming took off 5 bases at V and 6 bases at J, with 17 bases between the two ends. From germline, CDR1 is SGHNT and CDR2 YYREEE (reference sequence).

In its sample, this clonotype was seen many times. This chain connects TRBV5-4 to TRBJ1-1; D not resolved. This CDR3 is built from 14 residues. With 5 bases removed from V and 3 bases from J, the gap between germline ends came to 14 bases. Germline CDR1 reads SGHNT; CDR2 reads YYREEE (reference sequence). The CDR3 DNA reads TGTGCCAGCAGACCCCGTTGGGGTGACACTGAAGCTTTCTTT. Amino acid sequence: CASRPRWGDTEAFF.

The chain uses TRBV5-1 and TRBJ1-6; the D gene is possibly TRBD1 (5 bases). Trimming removed 4 bases from V and 11 bases from J, with 16 bases in between. The CDR3 has 14 amino acids. Germline CDR1 and CDR2: SGHRS and YFSETQ. The CDR3 loop is CASSLGRGRPPLHF. The CDR3 nucleotides read TGCGCCAGCAGCCTGGGCCGGGGGAGGCCACCCCTCCACTTT.

J is TRBJ2-1 and V is TRBV11-3, with 13 bases identical to TRBD2. CDR1 is SGHNT and CDR2 is YENEEA in the germline V gene. The CDR3 sequence is 16 residues long. V dropped 3 bases and J dropped 3; count of bases not matched to a gene: 2. CDR3 protein: CASSLGLAGHYNEQFF. For the CDR3, the DNA is TGTGCCAGCAGCTTGGGACTAGCGGGACACTACAATGAGCAGTTCTTC.

The rearrangement joins TRBV6-1 to TRBJ1-4; D is unresolved. The CDR3 contains 14 residues. Germline values: CDR1 MNHNS, CDR2 SASEGT. The V and J ends lost 2 bases and 8 bases respectively, with 12 bases between them. Here the CDR3 reads CASSETLVGEKLFF. CDR3 coding DNA: TGTGCCAGCAGTGAAACTCTCGTAGGAGAAAAACTGTTTTTT.

In its sample, this clonotype was seen many times. This chain connects TRBV27 to TRBJ1-6; D uncertain. Germline lookup yields CDR1 MNHEY and CDR2 SMNVEV (reference sequence). The V gene lost 6 bases and the J gene lost 9 bases, with 21 bases spanning the gap. The CDR3 contains 16 residues. The CDR3 loop is CASSHQAPDYFSPLHF. CDR3 DNA: TGTGCCAGCAGCCACCAAGCCCCGGATTATTTTTCACCCCTCCACTTT.

At least ten counts were recorded for this clonotype. J is TRBJ1-1 and V is TRBV6-6; D uncertain. The CDR3 totals 15 residues. CDR1 MNHNY and CDR2 SVGAGI come from the germline V gene (reference sequence). The V and J ends lost 10 bases and 1 base respectively, with 19 bases between them. CDR3 DNA sequence: TGTGCCACCACGTCTACCTCTCTACCGAACACTGAAGCTTTCTTT. Protein product: CATTSTSLPNTEAFF.

This clonotype was counted at least ten times. The V call is TRBV18, the J call TRBJ2-5; a possible D gene is TRBD2 (5 bases). The CDR3 runs to 13 residues. Trimming removed 5 bases from V and 0 bases from J, with 7 bases in between. CDR1 and CDR2 (germline): KGHSH, LQKENI. The CDR3 spells CASSWRDQETQYF. In nucleotides, the CDR3 is TGTGCCAGCTCATGGCGGGACCAAGAGACCCAGTACTTC.

In regard to this clonotype: One base away lies a much larger clone, so this may be a sequencing read error. This chain joins TRBV28 and TRBJ1-5, with a weak D call TRBD1 (5 bases). This CDR3 is 15 amino acids long. Trimming shortened V by 8 bases and J by 4 bases, and 18 bases separated the two germline ends. Germline V gene sequence: CDR1 MDHEN, CDR2 SYDVKM. The DNA for the CDR3 is TGTGCCAGCGGTACCGATGGGGCGAGGAATCAGCCCCAGCATTTT. Amino acids: CASGTDGARNQPQHF.

The rearrangement uses TRBV18 and TRBJ1-1; TRBD1 might be the D (5 bases). CDR3 length equals 14 residues. V was shortened by 4 bases and J by 5 bases, with 14 bases between the two germline ends. Germline lookup yields CDR1 KGHSH and CDR2 LQKENI. The CDR3 DNA reads TGTGCCAGCTCACGGCACGCAGAGGGGACTGAAGCTTTCTTT. It translates to CASSRHAEGTEAFF.

There are many counts of this clonotype. The chain recombines TRBV5-1 with TRBJ1-4, with 7 bases aligning to TRBD1. CDR3 length: 17 residues. The J segment lost 1 base and the V segment lost 0 bases, leaving 6 bases of the junction unmatched. The germline CDR1 and CDR2 sequences are SGHRS and YFSETQ. Here the CDR3 DNA reads TGCGCCAGCAGCTTGGAGGGGGCCCGACGAACTAATGAAAAACTGTTTTTT. Protein sequence: CASSLEGARRTNEKLFF.

Only a few counts were recorded for this clonotype. The genes are TRBV2 and TRBJ2-5; no clear D. Germline assignment: CDR1 SNHLY and CDR2 FYNNEI. V was clipped by 3 bases and J by 0 bases, with 5 bases between them. The CDR3 has 13 amino acids. The CDR3 spells CASSDEYQETQYF. CDR3 nucleotides: TGTGCCAGCAGTGACGAGTACCAAGAGACCCAGTACTTC.

V usage is TRBV29-1 and J usage is TRBJ2-7; 7 bases map to TRBD1. This CDR3 spans 14 amino acids. V shed 8 bases and J 3 bases; nucleotides not matched to a gene: 13. Germline V gives CDR1 SQVTM, CDR2 ANQGSEA. For the CDR3, the DNA is TGCAGCACTTCAGAATATCGGGACAGCTACGAGCAGTACTTC. Amino acid sequence: CSTSEYRDSYEQYF.

In its sample, this clonotype was seen many times. This chain uses TRBV5-4 with TRBJ2-2; tentatively, D is TRBD2 (5 bases). The CDR3 loop spans 15 amino acids. V lost 0 bases and J 0 bases, leaving 6 bases between the germline ends. Germline V gene lookup returns CDR1 SGHNT and CDR2 YYREEE (reference sequence). The CDR3 loop reads CASSLVSANTGELFF. The CDR3 bases are TGTGCCAGCAGCTTGGTTAGCGCGAACACCGGGGAGCTGTTTTTT.

This clonotype occurred many times. CDR3 DNA sequence: TGCAGTGCTAGTGGTCCATGGGGGGAGGGAGGAGAGACCCAGTACTTC. This gives the protein CSASGPWGEGGETQYF. The chain employs TRBV20-1 and TRBJ2-5; TRBD2 matches at 7 bases. CDR1 and CDR2 (germline): DFQATT, SNEGSKA (reference sequence). Losses at the gene ends were 3 bases for V and 4 bases for J; bases not matched to a gene: 14. CDR3 size: 16 residues.

In this sample, this clonotype turned up many times. The chain links TRBV18 to TRBJ1-1, with D hard to call. Germline V gene data show CDR1 as KGHSH and CDR2 as LQKENI. This CDR3 has 14 amino acids. V lost 3 bases, J lost 2 bases, and 10 bases lay in between. CDR3 nucleotide sequence: TGTGCCAGCTCACCCGACTCCTATAACACTGAAGCTTTCTTT. Translating gives CASSPDSYNTEAFF.

This clonotype was picked up many times. The chain is built from TRBV11-2 and TRBJ2-7; no reliable D call. V shed 0 bases and J shed 0 bases, with 9 bases lying between them. The CDR3 extends over 15 amino acids. From germline, CDR1 is SGHAT and CDR2 FQNNGV. The CDR3 is CASSLDRRFSYEQYF. The CDR3 DNA sequence: TGTGCCAGCAGCTTAGATCGACGATTCTCCTACGAGCAGTACTTC. Combining the CDR3 with reference TRBV11-2 and TRBJ2-7 gives the whole variable domain EAGVAQSPRYKIIEKRQSVAFWCNPISGHATLYWYQQILGQGPKLLIQFQNNGVVDDSQLPKDRFSAERLKGVDSTLKIQPAKLEDSAVYLCASSLDRRFSYEQYFGPGTRLTVT.